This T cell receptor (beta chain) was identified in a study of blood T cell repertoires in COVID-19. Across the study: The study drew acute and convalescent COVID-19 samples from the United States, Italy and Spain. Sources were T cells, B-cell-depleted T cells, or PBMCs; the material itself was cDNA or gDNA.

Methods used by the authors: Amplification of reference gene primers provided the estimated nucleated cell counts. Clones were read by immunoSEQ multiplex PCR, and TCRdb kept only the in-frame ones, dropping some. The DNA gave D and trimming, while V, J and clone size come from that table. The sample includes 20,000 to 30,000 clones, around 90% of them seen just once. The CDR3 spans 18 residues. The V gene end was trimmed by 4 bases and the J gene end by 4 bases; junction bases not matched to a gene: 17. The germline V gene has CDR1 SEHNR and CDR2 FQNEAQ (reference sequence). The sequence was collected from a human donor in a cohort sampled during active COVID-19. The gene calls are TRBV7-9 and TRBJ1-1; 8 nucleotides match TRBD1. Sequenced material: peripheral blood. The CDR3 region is CASSSIYLQGGRGTEAFF. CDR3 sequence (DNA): TGTGCCAGCAGCTCGATTTACTTACAGGGGGGTCGAGGCACTGAAGCTTTCTTT.